This TCR beta chain was found in a study of T cells in localized non-small cell lung cancer. Measured with immunoSEQ multiplex PCR; TCRdb has only the in-frame clones, and not every one. Of 25,000 to 35,000 clones detected, roughly 77% appear once; the ten largest clones hold roughly a sixth. CDR3 length: 15 residues. V lost 6 bases to trimming and J lost 5 bases; unmatched junction nucleotides: 7. Germline CDR1 is SNHLY and CDR2 is FYNNEI. The starting material was peripheral blood, obtained before any cancer treatment. The chain recombines TRBV2 with TRBJ2-1, with 10 bases that match TRBD1. The sequence came from a male donor at least 60 years old with stage III squamous cell lung carcinoma. For the CDR3, the DNA is TGTGCCAGCAGGACCGGGACAGGGGCCAACAATGAGCAGTTCTTC. As protein: CASRTGTGANNEQFF.